The entry below describes one T cell receptor (beta chain). Other DNA variants within this sample encode the same CDR3. Several immunoSEQ 96-well plates shared each subset's DNA, each plate a replicate. The assay was immunoSEQ multiplex PCR, and TCRdb's table has in-frame clones only and misses some. The data contain fewer than 650,000 clones, over 65% of them singletons. This entry belongs to a study of shared clonotypes between healthy human individuals. The wider study: The study drew on a couple of women and a few men aged 18 to 49 as donors.

Adult donors, all healthy and HIV-negative, had no recent acute infections or vaccinations. Every donor was a Caucasian adult from Nashville, Tennessee. Germline V CDR1 and CDR2: LNHNV, YYDKDF (reference sequence). Unmatched junction bases numbered 3, after V lost 1 base and J lost 5 bases. The length of the CDR3 is 14 residues. The sequence derives from a woman between 40 and 50 years old in good health. Some clones in this sample may be carry-over from other donors' samples. This sequence joins TRBV15 and TRBJ2-5; TRBD1 matches 8 bases. Sequenced sample: PBMCs. Here the CDR3 DNA reads TGTGCCACCAGCAGAGTCAGGGGGCAGGAGACCCAGTACTTC. Its translation: CATSRVRGQETQYF.